Presented here are 17 T cell receptor beta chains from one specimen sequenced in a study of regulatory T cells in long-lasting Graves disease. Libraries of TCR beta came from iRepertoire HTBI primers plus Arm-PCR of CDR3 regions. TCRdb passed the multiplex PCR reads through MiXCR, listing each CDR3 protein once. This sample has more than 650,000 distinct CDR3 sequences, with around 30% found just once. The time point: persistent/refractory GD, antithyroid drugs over 5 years with positive TRAb. With RNA extracted from PBMCs as input, the TCR library was made. The sequenced sample was peripheral blood mononuclear cells (PBMCs), obtained when the disease was refractory, from a patient treated with antithyroid drugs. All receptors come from a female donor with Graves disease.

This clonotype was seen more than once but under ten times. The chain is built from TRBV28 and TRBJ1-1, with D unclear. The CDR3 consists of 14 residues. CDR1 MDHEN and CDR2 SYDVKM come from the germline V gene. Trimming pared 3 bases from V and 5 bases from J, leaving 13 bases between. CDR3 coding DNA: TGTGCCAGCAGTTTCGCAGGTTTCCCTACTGAAGCTTTCTTT. This translates into CASSFAGFPTEAFF.

This clonotype has a handful of counts. This chain uses TRBV5-1 with TRBJ1-1; D call uncertain. Trimming took 0 bases from V and 2 from J, leaving 11 bases between them. The CDR3 length is 15 residues. The germline CDR1 and CDR2 sequences are SGHRS and YFSETQ. In nucleotides, the CDR3 is TGCGCCAGCAGCTTGGAGGGAATGGGAAACACTGAAGCTTTCTTT. The encoded protein is CASSLEGMGNTEAFF.

This clonotype came up many times. The rearrangement joins TRBV28 to TRBJ1-2; TRBD1 matches 7 bases. Germline V lookup: CDR1 MDHEN, CDR2 SYDVKM. This CDR3 has 16 residues. V lost 7 bases, J lost 4 bases, and 15 bases stayed unmatched. For the CDR3, the DNA is TGTGCCAGCAAGGGACAGTCACAGGCGGGGGGCTATGGCTACACCTTC. Protein product: CASKGQSQAGGYGYTF.

V gene TRBV7-8 combines with J gene TRBJ1-1; 7 nucleotides agree with TRBD1. The germline V gene has CDR1 SGHVS and CDR2 FQNEAQ. This CDR3 contains 17 residues. V was pared by 5 bases and J by 0 bases, with 12 bases of the junction left unmatched. CDR3 nucleotides: TGTGCCAGCAGCCCCTTAGACAGGGTTTTGATGAACACTGAAGCTTTCTTT. Translation gives CASSPLDRVLMNTEAFF.

This clonotype was found many times. The chain joins TRBV12-3 or TRBV12-4 to TRBJ1-2; D remains ambiguous. The V end lost 4 bases, the J end lost 6 bases, and 6 bases lay between the germline ends. The CDR3 is 11 residues long. Here the CDR3 reads CASSSRNGYTF. CDR3 DNA sequence: TGTGCCAGCAGTTCTCGTAATGGCTACACCTTC.

This clonotype was seen more than once but under ten times. This chain links TRBV10-3 with TRBJ2-2, with TRBD1 as a possible D gene (5 bases). V was cut by 3 bases and J by 4 bases, with 12 bases left in between. The CDR3 has 15 residues. Germline V gene data show CDR1 as ENHRY and CDR2 as SYGVKD. CDR3 protein: CAISDVTETTGELFF. The CDR3, as DNA: TGTGCCATCAGTGATGTGACAGAAACCACCGGGGAGCTGTTTTTT.

The chain combines TRBV6-2 or TRBV6-3 with TRBJ1-5, with a weak D call TRBD1 (5 bases). Germline V gene lookup returns CDR1 MNHEY and CDR2 SVGEGT. Trimming removed 5 bases from V and 7 bases from J, with 30 bases in between. CDR3 length: 19 amino acids. The CDR3 region is CASSEDRFLGRTSRQPQHF. In DNA form, the CDR3 reads TGTGCCAGCAGTGAAGACCGTTTTTTGGGACGGACCTCCCGGCAGCCCCAGCATTTT.

V usage is TRBV2 and J usage is TRBJ2-5; 7 bases map to TRBD2. The trim removed 5 bases at V and 5 bases at J, leaving 5 bases unmatched. CDR1 is SNHLY and CDR2 is FYNNEI in the germline V gene. The CDR3 totals 13 residues. CDR3 region: CASSRNGGETQYF. DNA of the CDR3: TGTGCCAGCAGTCGGAACGGGGGGGAGACCCAGTACTTC. Complete variable domain (other parts from reference TRBV2 and TRBJ2-5): EPEVTQTPSHQVTQMGQEVILRCVPISNHLYFYWYRQILGQKVEFLVSFYNNEISEKSEIFDDQFSVERPDGSNFTLKIRSTKLEDSAMYFCASSRNGGETQYFGPGTRLLVL.

This clonotype showed up just a few times. V is TRBV30 and J is TRBJ1-4; 7 nucleotides agree with TRBD1. The J segment lost 1 base and the V segment lost 8 bases, leaving 4 bases of the junction unmatched. The CDR3 has 13 residues. The germline gives CDR1 GTSNPN, CDR2 SVGIG (reference sequence). CDR3 sequence: CAGYRGTNEKLFF. CDR3 coding DNA: TGTGCCGGCTACAGGGGAACTAATGAAAAACTGTTTTTT.

There are many counts of this clonotype. V is TRBV2 and J is TRBJ1-2, with no clear D. CDR1 is SNHLY, CDR2 FYNNEI, per germline. The germline V and J ends were trimmed by 2 bases and 0 bases, with 7 bases remaining between them. The CDR3 is 14 residues long. CDR3 protein: CASSEMSANYGYTF. The CDR3 region has the DNA TGTGCCAGCAGTGAAATGTCGGCTAACTATGGCTACACCTTC.

This clonotype was seen a handful of times. The rearrangement uses TRBV2 and TRBJ1-2; TRBD1 is a possible D gene (5 bases). Deletions cut 11 bases from V and 6 bases from J, with 16 bases between. Germline V gene lookup returns CDR1 SNHLY and CDR2 FYNNEI. The CDR3 loop spans 12 amino acids. In DNA, the CDR3 is TGTGCCTCCCGAAACAGGCAGGATGGCTACACCTTC. This gives the protein CASRNRQDGYTF.

The chain joins TRBV6-1 to TRBJ2-3, with 7 bases that match TRBD2. Per the germline V gene, CDR1 is MNHNS and CDR2 is SASEGT. Losses at the gene ends were 7 bases for V and 4 bases for J; bases not matched to a gene: 11. The CDR3 is 15 residues long. CDR3 loop: CASKGSGGSADTQYF. The CDR3, as DNA: TGTGCCAGCAAGGGGTCAGGCGGGAGCGCAGATACGCAGTATTTT.

V is TRBV4-2 and J is TRBJ1-1, with 12 bases matching TRBD1. Trimming took 4 bases from V and 0 from J; bases not matched to a gene: 3. The CDR3 runs to 16 residues. Germline V gives CDR1 LGHNA, CDR2 YNFKEQ. This CDR3 is CASSPGQGAMNTEAFF. The DNA of the CDR3 is TGTGCCAGCAGCCCGGGACAGGGGGCGATGAACACTGAAGCTTTCTTT.

The genes are TRBV5-5 and TRBJ1-2; no firm D call. The V end lost 5 bases, the J end lost 4 bases, and 15 bases lay between the germline ends. The CDR3 has 14 residues. Germline V lookup: CDR1 SGHKS, CDR2 YYEKEE (reference sequence). CDR3 sequence (DNA): TGTGCCAGCAGGAGTGACGGGCTGATCTATGGCTACACCTTC. It translates to CASRSDGLIYGYTF.

The rearrangement joins TRBV27 to TRBJ1-1; D is possibly TRBD1 (5 bases). Trimming took off 7 bases at V and 0 bases at J, with 15 bases between the two ends. This CDR3 contains 15 residues. Per germline, CDR1 MNHEY and CDR2 SMNVEV (reference sequence). CDR3 sequence: CASTPQDRMNTEAFF. CDR3 in DNA: TGTGCCAGCACACCTCAAGACAGAATGAACACTGAAGCTTTCTTT.

This clonotype was detected once. J is TRBJ2-7 and V is TRBV5-1; maybe TRBD1 (5 bases). V was cut by 4 bases and J by 7 bases, with 15 bases left in between. Germline CDR1 is SGHRS and CDR2 is YFSETQ. This CDR3 spans 13 amino acids. The DNA of the CDR3 is TGCGCCAGCAGCGAACTCCTGGGGCGAGAGCAGTACTTC. Translating gives CASSELLGREQYF.

This clonotype was recorded a few times. This CDR3 is CASNGQGFGTEAFF. The DNA for the CDR3 is TGTGCCAGCAACGGACAGGGTTTCGGCACTGAAGCTTTCTTT. The chain links TRBV6-1 to TRBJ1-1; 8 nucleotides match TRBD1. The germline gives CDR1 MNHNS, CDR2 SASEGT. J was trimmed by 4 bases and V by 7 bases; bases with no gene match: 8. The CDR3 runs to 14 residues.